This TCR beta chain is drawn from a study of CD8 T cells in Susac syndrome. A quantity of roughly 0.5 to 1 ug RNA underwent reverse transcription using random hexamers. With immunoSEQ multiplex PCR, TCR beta CDR3 was amplified across 54 Vbeta and 13 Jbeta. TCRdb re-called the immunoSEQ multiplex PCR reads through MiXCR, storing one row per CDR3 protein. In the table there are a few hundred thousand distinct CDR3 sequences, 95% of which are singletons. Trimming removed 3 bases at V and 3 bases at J, with 9 bases between. This CDR3 contains 12 residues. CDR1 DFQATT and CDR2 SNEGSKA come from the germline V gene (reference sequence). TCR beta was sequenced from blood CD8+ and CD4+ T cells. FACS enriched CD8+ TEMRA cells, while bulk CD8+ and CD4+ were negatively isolated.

The sample comprised CD4+ T cells from PBMCs. V gene TRBV20-1 combines with J gene TRBJ2-7; D unresolved. This sequence originates from a human donor with multiple sclerosis. CDR3 nucleotides: TGCAGTGCTAGCGGAGAGAACTACGAGCAGTACTTC. It encodes CSASGENYEQYF.